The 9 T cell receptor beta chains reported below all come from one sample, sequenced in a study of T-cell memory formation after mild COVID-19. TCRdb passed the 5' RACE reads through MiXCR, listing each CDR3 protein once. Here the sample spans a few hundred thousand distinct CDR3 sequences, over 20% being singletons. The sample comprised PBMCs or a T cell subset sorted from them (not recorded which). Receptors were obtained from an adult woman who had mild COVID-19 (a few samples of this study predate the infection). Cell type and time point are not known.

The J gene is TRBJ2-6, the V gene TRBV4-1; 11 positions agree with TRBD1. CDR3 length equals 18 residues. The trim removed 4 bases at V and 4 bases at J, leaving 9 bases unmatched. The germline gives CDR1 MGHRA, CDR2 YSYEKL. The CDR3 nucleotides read TGCGCCAGCAGCCCCACAGGACAGGGGGCGCGAGGGGCCAACGTCCTGACTTTC. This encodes CASSPTGQGARGANVLTF.

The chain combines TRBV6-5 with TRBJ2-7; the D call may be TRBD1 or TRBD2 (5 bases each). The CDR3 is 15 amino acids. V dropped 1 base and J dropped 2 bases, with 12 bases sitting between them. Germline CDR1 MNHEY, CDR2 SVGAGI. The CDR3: CASSYLQTAAYEQYF. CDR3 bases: TGTGCCAGCAGTTACTTACAGACAGCGGCCTACGAGCAGTACTTC.

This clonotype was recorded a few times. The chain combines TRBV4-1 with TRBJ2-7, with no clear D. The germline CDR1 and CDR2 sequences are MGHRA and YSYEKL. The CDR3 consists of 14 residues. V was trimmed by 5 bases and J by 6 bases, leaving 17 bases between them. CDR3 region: CASSWTSTTGEQYF. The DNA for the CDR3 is TGCGCCAGCAGCTGGACGTCTACTACGGGCGAGCAGTACTTC.

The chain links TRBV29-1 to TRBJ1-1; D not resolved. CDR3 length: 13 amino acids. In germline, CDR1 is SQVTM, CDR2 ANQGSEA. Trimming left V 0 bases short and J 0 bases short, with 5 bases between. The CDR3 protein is CSVEETLNTEAFF. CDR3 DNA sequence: TGCAGCGTTGAAGAAACTTTGAACACTGAAGCTTTCTTT.

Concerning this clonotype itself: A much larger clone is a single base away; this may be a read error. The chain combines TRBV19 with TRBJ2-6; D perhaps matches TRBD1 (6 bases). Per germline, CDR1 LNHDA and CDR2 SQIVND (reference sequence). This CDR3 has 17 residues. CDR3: CASRSRQVDSGSNVLTF. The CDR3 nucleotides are TGTGCCAGTAGGTCAAGACAGGTTGACTCTGGGTCCAACGTCCTGACTTTC.

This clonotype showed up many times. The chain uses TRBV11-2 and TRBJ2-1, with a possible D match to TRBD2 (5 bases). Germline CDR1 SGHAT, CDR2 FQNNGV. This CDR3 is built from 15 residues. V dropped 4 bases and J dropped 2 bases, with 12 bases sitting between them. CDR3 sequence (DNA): TGTGCCAGCAGCTCAGTAGCGACCCCCTACAATGAGCAGTTCTTC. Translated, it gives CASSSVATPYNEQFF.

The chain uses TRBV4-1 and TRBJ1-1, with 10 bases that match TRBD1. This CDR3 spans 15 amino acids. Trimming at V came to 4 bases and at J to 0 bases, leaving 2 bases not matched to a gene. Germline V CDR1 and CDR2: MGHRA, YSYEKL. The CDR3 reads CASSPGTGVNTEAFF. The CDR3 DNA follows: TGCGCCAGCAGCCCTGGGACAGGGGTGAACACTGAAGCTTTCTTT.

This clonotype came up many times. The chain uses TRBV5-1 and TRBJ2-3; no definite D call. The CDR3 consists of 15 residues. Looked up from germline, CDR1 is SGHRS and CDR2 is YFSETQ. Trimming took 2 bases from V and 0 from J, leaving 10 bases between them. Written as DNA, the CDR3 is TGCGCCAGCAGCTTCATCCAGAGAAGCACAGATACGCAGTATTTT. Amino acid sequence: CASSFIQRSTDTQYF.

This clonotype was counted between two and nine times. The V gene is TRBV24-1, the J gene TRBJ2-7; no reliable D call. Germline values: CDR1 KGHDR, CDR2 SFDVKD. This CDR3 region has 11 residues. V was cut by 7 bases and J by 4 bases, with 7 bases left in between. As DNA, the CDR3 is TGTGCCACCAGCCAGAGTTACGAGCAGTACTTC. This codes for CATSQSYEQYF.